A single sample is the source of the 13 T cell receptor beta chains below, sequenced in a study of identical twins. One entry per CDR3 protein, called by TCRdb with MiXCR from the 5' RACE reads. The data contain approximately 230,000 distinct CDR3 sequences, over 12% of them singletons. What was sequenced was memory (CD45RO+) T cells sorted from blood. The source is a woman younger than 35 in good health.

The chain carries TRBV7-6 and TRBJ2-5; 8 nucleotides agree with TRBD2. The CDR3 extends over 16 amino acids. Looked up from germline, CDR1 is SGHVS and CDR2 is FNYEAQ. V lost 4 bases and J lost 5; bases outside the gene matches: 12. CDR3 DNA sequence: TGTGCCAGCAGCTCCCCTTGGACTAGCAGGAAGGAGACCCAGTACTTC. The encoded protein is CASSSPWTSRKETQYF.

This clonotype was recorded many times. The chain has TRBV5-1 and TRBJ2-2; possibly TRBD2 for D (6 bases). The CDR3 consists of 15 residues. Germline V gene data show CDR1 as SGHRS and CDR2 as YFSETQ. V was clipped by 4 bases and J by 1 base, with 11 bases between them. DNA of the CDR3: TGCGCCAGCAGCGTGGGAGGCGGGAACACCGGGGAGCTGTTTTTT. It is translated as CASSVGGGNTGELFF.

This clonotype was picked up many times. The chain uses TRBV6-4 and TRBJ2-5; D is unresolved. V was cut by 1 base and J by 0 bases, with 6 bases left in between. The CDR3 sequence is 14 residues long. Germline V gene lookup returns CDR1 MRHNA and CDR2 SNTAGT. This chain's CDR3 is CASSDFPNQETQYF. The CDR3 nucleotides read TGTGCCAGCAGTGACTTCCCGAACCAAGAGACCCAGTACTTC.

The chain carries TRBV12-3 or TRBV12-4 and TRBJ2-7; 13 nucleotides align to TRBD2. The CDR3 length is 15 residues. The junction had 4 bases not matched to a gene; V was cut back by 6 bases and J by 2 bases. The CDR3 nucleotides read TGTGCCAGCAGCCTACTAGCGGGAGGGGCCTACGAGCAGTACTTC. Protein: CASSLLAGGAYEQYF.

This clonotype was detected a few times. The chain uses TRBV12-3 or TRBV12-4 and TRBJ2-5; D is uncertain. This CDR3 is built from 11 residues. Deletions cut 5 bases from V and 8 bases from J, with 9 bases between. DNA of the CDR3: TGTGCCAGCAGTCTCGAGCAAACCCAGTACTTC. This gives the protein CASSLEQTQYF.

This clonotype was seen a handful of times. Here the CDR3 reads CASSLEGYTDTQYF. In DNA form, the CDR3 reads TGTGCCAGCAGCTTAGAGGGGTATACAGATACGCAGTATTTT. J is TRBJ2-3 and V is TRBV11-2; no clear D gene. The CDR3 sequence is 14 residues long. Germline CDR1 and CDR2: SGHAT and FQNNGV. Trimming left V 0 bases short and J 3 bases short, with 7 bases between.

This clonotype was recorded at least ten times. The chain couples TRBV29-1 to TRBJ1-5; D not resolved. The germline gives CDR1 SQVTM, CDR2 ANQGSEA. This CDR3 has 13 residues. V lost 4 bases and J 1 base, leaving 8 bases between the germline ends. The CDR3 coding sequence is TGCAGCGTTGGTCCCGGGAGCAATCAGCCCCAGCATTTT. This gives the protein CSVGPGSNQPQHF.

The genes are TRBV7-9 and TRBJ2-1; possible D gene TRBD2, 5 bases. The CDR3 totals 15 residues. Germline lookup yields CDR1 SEHNR and CDR2 FQNEAQ (reference sequence). Trimming removed 5 bases at V and 1 base at J, with 12 bases between. CDR3 nucleotide sequence: TGTGCCAGCAGCCCCCACGGGGTATCCTACAATGAGCAGTTCTTC. This codes for CASSPHGVSYNEQFF.

The chain couples TRBV12-3 or TRBV12-4 to TRBJ2-5; TRBD2 might be the D (7 bases). The germline V and J ends were trimmed by 5 bases and 5 bases, with 18 bases remaining between them. The CDR3 is 15 residues long. The CDR3, as DNA: TGTGCCAGCAGTCCCGCGGCGGGGGCGGAGGAGACCCAGTACTTC. Translation gives CASSPAAGAEETQYF.

This clonotype has just a few counts. V and J are TRBV5-1 and TRBJ2-1, with a weak D call TRBD2 (6 bases). Per germline, CDR1 SGHRS and CDR2 YFSETQ. This CDR3 is 15 amino acids long. The V end lost 7 bases, the J end lost 0 bases, and 14 bases lay between the germline ends. CDR3 region: CASSPLGGSYNEQFF. Written as DNA, the CDR3 is TGCGCCAGCTCCCCTTTGGGGGGCTCCTACAATGAGCAGTTCTTC.

The CDR3 nucleotides read TGCAGTGCTAGCCTGACAGGGGGCGCGGACTACACCTTC. Amino acids: CSASLTGGADYTF. The chain links TRBV20-1 to TRBJ1-2, with 10 bases fitting TRBD1. J gave up 10 bases and V 3 bases, and 8 bases lay outside the gene matches. The germline V gene encodes CDR1 DFQATT and CDR2 SNEGSKA (reference sequence). There are 13 residues in the CDR3.

This clonotype appeared many times. The V and J genes are TRBV12-3 or TRBV12-4 and TRBJ2-3; D gene uncertain. The CDR3 runs to 11 residues. V was shortened by 8 bases and J by 5 bases, with 8 bases between the two germline ends. This CDR3 is CASGRGDTQYF. In DNA, the CDR3 is TGTGCCAGCGGACGTGGAGATACGCAGTATTTT.

A word on this clonotype: A junction boundary mismatches the germline segment, possibly from a read error. The chain employs TRBV5-8 and TRBJ2-5; TRBD1 agrees at 9 bases. The CDR3 runs to 12 residues. Per the germline V gene, CDR1 is SGHTS and CDR2 is YDEGEE. The CDR3 nucleotides are TGTGCCAGCAGCTTGGAAGGGACAGGGCGACAGTTC. Translation gives CASSLEGTGRQF.